Sequencing of this TCR beta chain was carried out in a study of CD8+ T cells in alopecia areata. Study in general: For the treated group, dosing was oral tofacitinib at 5 to 10 mg twice daily. Tofacitinib ran 6 to 18 months, followed by 6 months off drug. Broader study findings: Alopecia totalis/universalis scalp especially showed more expanded CD8+ clones than normal scalp.

TCR sequencing used cDNA made by reverse transcription of extracted RNA. Measured with immunoSEQ multiplex PCR; TCRdb has only the in-frame clones, and not every one. The sample consists of about 130,000 clones, roughly 50% of them appearing once. This clone has only a few counts. Its matching antigen is unknown. T lymphocytes (CD4+ and CD8+) were sorted from PBMCs. CDR1 and CDR2 from the germline V gene are SEHNR and FQNEAQ (reference sequence). The CDR3 is 15 residues long. V was shortened by 1 base and J by 0 bases, with 7 bases between the two germline ends. The sequence derives from a human donor with alopecia areata. Sequencing used CD4+ T cells sorted from blood, obtained at week 0. The chain links TRBV7-9 to TRBJ2-1, with D perhaps matching TRBD2 (5 bases). The CDR3 nucleotides read TGTGCCAGCAGCTTAGGGGGAGACTCCTACAATGAGCAGTTCTTC. Its protein product is CASSLGGDSYNEQFF.